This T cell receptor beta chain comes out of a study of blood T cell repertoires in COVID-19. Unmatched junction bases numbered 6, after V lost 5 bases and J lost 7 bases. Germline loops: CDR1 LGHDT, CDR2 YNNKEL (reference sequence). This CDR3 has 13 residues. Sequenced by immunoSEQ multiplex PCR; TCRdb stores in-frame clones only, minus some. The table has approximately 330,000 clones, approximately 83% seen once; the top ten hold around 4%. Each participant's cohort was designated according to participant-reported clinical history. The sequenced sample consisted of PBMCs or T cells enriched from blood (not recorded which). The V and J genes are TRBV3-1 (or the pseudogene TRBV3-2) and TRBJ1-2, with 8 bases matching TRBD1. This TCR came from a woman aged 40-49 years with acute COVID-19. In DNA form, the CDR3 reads TGTGCCAGCAGCGCCCACAGGGGGAGTGGCTACACCTTC. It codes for CASSAHRGSGYTF.